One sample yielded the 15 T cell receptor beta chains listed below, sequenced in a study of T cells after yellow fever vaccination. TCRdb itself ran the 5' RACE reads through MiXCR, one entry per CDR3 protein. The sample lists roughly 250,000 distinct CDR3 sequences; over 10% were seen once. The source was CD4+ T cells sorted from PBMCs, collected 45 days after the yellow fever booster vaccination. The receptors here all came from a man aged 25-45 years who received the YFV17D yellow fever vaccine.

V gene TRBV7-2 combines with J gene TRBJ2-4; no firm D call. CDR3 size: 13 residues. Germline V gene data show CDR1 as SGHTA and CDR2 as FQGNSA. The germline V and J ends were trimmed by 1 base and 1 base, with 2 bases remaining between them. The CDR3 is CASSLGAKNIQYF. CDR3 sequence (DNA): TGTGCCAGCAGCTTAGGCGCCAAAAACATTCAGTACTTC.

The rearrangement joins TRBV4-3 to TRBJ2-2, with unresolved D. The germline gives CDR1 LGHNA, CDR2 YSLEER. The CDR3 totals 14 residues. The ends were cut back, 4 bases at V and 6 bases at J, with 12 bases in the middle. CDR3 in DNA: TGCGCCAGCAGCCGAGATAACCTCTCCGGGGAGCTGTTTTTT. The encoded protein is CASSRDNLSGELFF.

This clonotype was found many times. CDR3 sequence reads: CSARDYRSYSARVPAFF. The CDR3 DNA follows: TGCAGTGCTAGAGATTACCGAAGTTACAGCGCCCGGGTTCCAGCTTTCTTT. The J gene is TRBJ1-1, the V gene TRBV20-1; D is ambiguous. The V and J ends lost 0 bases and 10 bases respectively, with 27 bases between them. Germline loops: CDR1 DFQATT, CDR2 SNEGSKA (reference sequence). The CDR3 extends over 17 amino acids.

DNA of the CDR3: TGCAGTGCTAGAGATTGGACCCTCCAAGAGACCCAGTACTTC. Residues: CSARDWTLQETQYF. This rearrangement joins TRBV20-1 to TRBJ2-5; D uncertain. V gave up 0 bases and J gave up 1 base, with 9 bases separating them. The CDR3 sequence is 14 residues long. CDR1 is DFQATT, CDR2 SNEGSKA, per germline (reference sequence).

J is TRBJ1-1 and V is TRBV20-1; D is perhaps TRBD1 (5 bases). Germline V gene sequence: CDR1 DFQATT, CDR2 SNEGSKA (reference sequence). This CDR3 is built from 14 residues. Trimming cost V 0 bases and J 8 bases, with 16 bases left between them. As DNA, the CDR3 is TGCAGTGCTAGAGATATGGGGGTTTCAATAGAAGCTTTCTTT. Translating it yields CSARDMGVSIEAFF.

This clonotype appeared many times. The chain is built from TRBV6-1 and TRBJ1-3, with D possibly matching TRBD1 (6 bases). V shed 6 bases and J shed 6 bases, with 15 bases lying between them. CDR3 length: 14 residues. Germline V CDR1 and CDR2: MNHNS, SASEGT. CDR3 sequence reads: CASRPHGGLNTIYF. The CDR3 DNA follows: TGTGCCAGCAGGCCCCATGGGGGCCTAAACACCATATATTTT.

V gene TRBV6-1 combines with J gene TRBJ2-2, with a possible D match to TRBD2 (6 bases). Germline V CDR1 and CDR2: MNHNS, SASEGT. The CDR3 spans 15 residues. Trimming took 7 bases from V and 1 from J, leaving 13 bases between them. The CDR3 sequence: CASNWRDGNTGELFF. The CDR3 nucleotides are TGTGCCAGCAACTGGAGGGATGGGAACACCGGGGAGCTGTTTTTT.

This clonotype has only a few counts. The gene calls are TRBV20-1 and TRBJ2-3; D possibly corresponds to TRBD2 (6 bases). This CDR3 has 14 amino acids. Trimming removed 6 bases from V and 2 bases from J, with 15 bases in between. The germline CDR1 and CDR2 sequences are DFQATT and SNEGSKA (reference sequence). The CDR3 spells CSARGLAATDTQYF. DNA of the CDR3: TGCAGTGCGCGGGGACTCGCCGCCACAGATACGCAGTATTTT.

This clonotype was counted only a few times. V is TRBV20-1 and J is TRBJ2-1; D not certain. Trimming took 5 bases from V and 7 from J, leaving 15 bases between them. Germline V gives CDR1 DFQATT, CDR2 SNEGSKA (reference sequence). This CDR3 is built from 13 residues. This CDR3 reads CSAQVFAENEQFF. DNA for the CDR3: TGCAGTGCTCAGGTATTCGCGGAAAATGAGCAGTTCTTC.

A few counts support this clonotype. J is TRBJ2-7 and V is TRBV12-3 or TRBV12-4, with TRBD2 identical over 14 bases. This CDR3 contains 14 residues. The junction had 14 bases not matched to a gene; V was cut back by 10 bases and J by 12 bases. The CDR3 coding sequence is TGTGCCACGACAGAGCCGGGACTAGCGGGAGTTCGGTACTTC. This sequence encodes CATTEPGLAGVRYF.

The CDR3 is CASGLSYTRESSGVKYF. CDR3 DNA sequence: TGTGCTAGTGGTTTAAGTTATACGCGGGAGAGCAGTGGCGTGAAGTACTTC. The chain has TRBV12-5 and TRBJ2-7; 7 bases are a match to TRBD2. The germline CDR1 and CDR2 sequences are LGHNT and FRNRAP. The ends lost 3 bases at V and 11 bases at J; junction bases unmatched: 22. CDR3 length equals 17 residues.

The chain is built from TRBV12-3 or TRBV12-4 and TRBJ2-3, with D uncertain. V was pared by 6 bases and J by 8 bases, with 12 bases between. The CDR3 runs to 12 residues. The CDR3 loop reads CASRETSSTQYF. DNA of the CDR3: TGTGCCAGCAGAGAGACTTCTTCTACGCAGTATTTT.

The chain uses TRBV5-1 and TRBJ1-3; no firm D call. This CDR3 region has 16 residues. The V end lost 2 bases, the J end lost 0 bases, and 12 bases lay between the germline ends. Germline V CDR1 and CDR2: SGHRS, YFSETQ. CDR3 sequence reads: CASSFGTLNSGNTIYF. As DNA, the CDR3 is TGCGCCAGCAGCTTTGGCACGCTTAACTCTGGAAACACCATATATTTT. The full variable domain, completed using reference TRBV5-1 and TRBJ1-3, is KAGVTQTPRYLIKTRGQQVTLSCSPISGHRSVSWYQQTPGQGLQFLFEYFSETQRNKGNFPGRFSGRQFSNSRSEMNVSTLELGDSALYLCASSFGTLNSGNTIYFGEGSWLTVV.

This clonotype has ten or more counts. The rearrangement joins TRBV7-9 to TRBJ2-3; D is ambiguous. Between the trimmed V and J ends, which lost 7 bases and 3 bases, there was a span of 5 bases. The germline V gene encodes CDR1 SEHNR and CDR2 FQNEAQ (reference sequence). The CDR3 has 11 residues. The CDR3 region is CASTATDTQYF. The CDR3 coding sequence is TGTGCCAGCACGGCGACAGATACGCAGTATTTT.

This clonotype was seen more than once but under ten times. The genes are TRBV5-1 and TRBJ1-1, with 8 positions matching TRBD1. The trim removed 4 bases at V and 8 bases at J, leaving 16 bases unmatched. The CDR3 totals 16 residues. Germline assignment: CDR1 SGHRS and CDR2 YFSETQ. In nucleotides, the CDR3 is TGCGCCAGCAGCCCCGCCCCAACAGGGGGGCCCTCCGAAGCTTTCTTT. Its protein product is CASSPAPTGGPSEAFF. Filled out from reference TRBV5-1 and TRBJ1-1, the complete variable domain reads KAGVTQTPRYLIKTRGQQVTLSCSPISGHRSVSWYQQTPGQGLQFLFEYFSETQRNKGNFPGRFSGRQFSNSRSEMNVSTLELGDSALYLCASSPAPTGGPSEAFFGQGTRLTVV.